One and the same sample provided the 27 T cell receptor beta chains below, sequenced in a study of cytomegalovirus exposure and HLA in healthy donors. The PCR employed 60 Vbeta primers together with 13 Jbeta primers. The data were produced by immunoSEQ multiplex PCR, yet TCRdb's version contains in-frame clones alone and is incomplete. The table shows approximately 200,000 clones, with less than 85% occurring only once. The sequenced sample consisted of PBMCs. The source is a man aged 25 to 40 in good health and CMV-seropositive.

CDR3 residues: CASRPPGNYGYTF. The CDR3 nucleotides are TGTGCCAGCAGACCTCCAGGGAACTATGGCTACACCTTC. The V call is TRBV7-9, the J call TRBJ1-2, with a tentative D call TRBD1 (5 bases). Germline lookup yields CDR1 SEHNR and CDR2 FQNEAQ (reference sequence). The germline V and J ends were trimmed by 6 bases and 2 bases, with 10 bases remaining between them. This CDR3 is 13 amino acids long.

The chain recombines TRBV28 with TRBJ2-1; D may be TRBD1 (6 bases). The CDR3 extends over 14 amino acids. V was cut by 3 bases and J by 6 bases, with 12 bases left in between. The germline V gene encodes CDR1 MDHEN and CDR2 SYDVKM. The CDR3: CASSFSGTFNEQFF. In DNA form, the CDR3 reads TGTGCCAGCAGTTTCTCCGGGACATTCAATGAGCAGTTCTTC.

The J gene is TRBJ1-2, the V gene TRBV21-1; whether TRBD1, the table's D call, matches the DNA was not checked. TRBV21-1 is termed a pseudogene. The CDR3 runs 14 residues. CDR3 coding DNA: TGTGCCAGCAATCCTGGAAGGGGCTGCTATGGCTACACCTTC. Protein sequence: CASNPGRGCYGYTF.

V gene TRBV7-2 combines with J gene TRBJ2-7; 7 positions agree with TRBD2. CDR3 size: 13 residues. Germline V lookup: CDR1 SGHTA, CDR2 FQGNSA. V lost 6 bases and J lost 6; bases outside the gene matches: 8. Here the CDR3 reads CASRGGGGSEQYF. DNA of the CDR3: TGTGCCAGCAGGGGAGGTGGCGGGAGCGAGCAGTACTTC.

The V and J genes are TRBV19 and TRBJ1-1, with 9 bases lining up with TRBD1. Germline lookup yields CDR1 LNHDA and CDR2 SQIVND (reference sequence). The CDR3 sequence is 14 residues long. J was trimmed by 7 bases and V by 6 bases; bases with no gene match: 9. The CDR3 spells CASRIQGAPNEAFF. The DNA for the CDR3 is TGTGCCAGTAGGATACAGGGGGCACCAAATGAAGCTTTCTTT. Full variable domain (rest looked up from reference TRBV19 and TRBJ1-1): DGGITQSPKYLFRKEGQNVTLSCEQNLNHDAMYWYRQDPGQGLRLIYYSQIVNDFQKGDIAEGYSVSREKKESFPLTVTSAQKNPTAFYLCASRIQGAPNEAFFGQGTRLTVV.

The chain employs TRBV7-6 and TRBJ2-5; TRBD2 is a possible D gene (5 bases). V shed 1 base and J shed 2 bases, with 14 bases lying between them. The CDR3 is made up of 16 amino acids. The germline gives CDR1 SGHVS, CDR2 FNYEAQ. CDR3 amino acids: CASSLGLLIFQETQYF. In DNA, the CDR3 is TGTGCCAGCAGCTTAGGACTACTGATCTTTCAAGAGACCCAGTACTTC.

The chain is built from TRBV7-2 and TRBJ1-1, with 7 bases identical to TRBD1. The CDR3 contains 15 residues. The germline gives CDR1 SGHTA, CDR2 FQGNSA. V shed 5 bases, J shed 1 base, and the junction held 7 bases outside the gene matches. Written as DNA, the CDR3 is TGTGCCAGCAGCACGCGGACAGGAGGGAACACTGAAGCTTTCTTT. This codes for CASSTRTGGNTEAFF. The full variable domain, completed using reference TRBV7-2 and TRBJ1-1, is GAGVSQSPSNKVTEKGKDVELRCDPISGHTALYWYRQSLGQGLEFLIYFQGNSAPDKSGLPSDRFSAERTGGSVSTLTIQRTQQEDSAVYLCASSTRTGGNTEAFFGQGTRLTVV.

The rearrangement joins TRBV27 to TRBJ2-3; TRBD1 might be the D (6 bases). V lost 6 bases, J lost 2 bases, and 18 bases lay in between. The CDR3 consists of 16 residues. The V gene's germline CDR1 is MNHEY and CDR2 SMNVEV (reference sequence). The chain's CDR3 is CASSRLQGPFTDTQYF. The CDR3 bases are TGTGCCAGCAGCCGGCTACAGGGTCCCTTCACAGATACGCAGTATTTT.

The chain joins TRBV4-3 to TRBJ2-3; TRBD2 matches 8 bases. Per the germline V gene, CDR1 is LGHNA and CDR2 is YSLEER. The CDR3 covers 15 residues. The V gene end was trimmed by 4 bases and the J gene end by 4 bases; junction bases not matched to a gene: 7. The CDR3 spells CASSPHSGTADTQYF. In DNA, the CDR3 is TGCGCCAGCAGCCCCCATAGCGGGACGGCAGATACGCAGTATTTT.

The chain has TRBV9 and TRBJ2-7; D perhaps matches TRBD2 (6 bases). Germline CDR1 is SGDLS and CDR2 is YYNGEE. Deletions cut 0 bases from V and 6 bases from J, with 10 bases between. The CDR3 covers 13 residues. CDR3 nucleotides: TGTGCCAGCAGCGTAGAGGAGGGCGTCGAGCAGTACTTC. Its protein is CASSVEEGVEQYF.

The chain recombines TRBV11-3 with TRBJ2-2, with 9 bases that match TRBD1. Germline CDR1 is SGHNT and CDR2 is YENEEA. This CDR3 is 13 amino acids long. V trimming: 5 bases; J trimming: 7 bases; junction bases outside the gene matches: 2. CDR3 bases: TGTGCCAGCAGCGGACAGGGGATCGGGGAGCTGTTTTTT. Protein sequence: CASSGQGIGELFF.

This chain uses TRBV13 with TRBJ2-7, with D possibly TRBD1 on 6 matching bases. V dropped 3 bases and J dropped 0 bases, with 18 bases sitting between them. Germline V CDR1 and CDR2: PRHDT, FYEKMQ (reference sequence). The CDR3 extends over 17 amino acids. CDR3 sequence: CASSFPPRQGFSYEQYF. The CDR3 DNA reads as TGTGCCAGCAGCTTCCCGCCCAGGCAGGGGTTCTCCTACGAGCAGTACTTC.

This clone was observed a few times. CDR3: CASSFGQESNYGYTF. CDR3 nucleotides: TGCGCCAGCAGCTTCGGACAGGAAAGTAACTATGGCTACACCTTC. This sequence joins TRBV5-1 and TRBJ1-2; 7 nucleotides align to TRBD1. The V and J ends lost 2 bases and 1 base, in that order; junction bases with no gene match: 5. Germline assignment: CDR1 SGHRS and CDR2 YFSETQ. The length of the CDR3 is 15 residues. The full variable domain, its missing parts supplied by reference TRBV5-1 and TRBJ1-2, is KAGVTQTPRYLIKTRGQQVTLSCSPISGHRSVSWYQQTPGQGLQFLFEYFSETQRNKGNFPGRFSGRQFSNSRSEMNVSTLELGDSALYLCASSFGQESNYGYTFGSGTRLTVV.

There are a few counts of this clone. The chain joins TRBV9 to TRBJ1-3; unclear D gene. The CDR3 is 14 residues long. Germline V gene lookup returns CDR1 SGDLS and CDR2 YYNGEE. V lost 2 bases and J lost 6, with 12 bases in between. This CDR3 reads CASSVSGSENTIYF. DNA of the CDR3: TGTGCCAGCAGCGTGAGCGGTTCGGAAAACACCATATATTTT.

The V call is TRBV2, the J call TRBJ2-3; 7 nucleotides agree with TRBD1. The junction had 5 bases not matched to a gene; V was cut back by 5 bases and J by 0 bases. The CDR3 runs to 15 residues. CDR1 is SNHLY, CDR2 FYNNEI, per germline. CDR3 sequence reads: CASSRGRPSTDTQYF. The CDR3 DNA sequence: TGTGCCAGCAGTAGGGGGCGCCCTAGCACAGATACGCAGTATTTT.

The chain has TRBV4-3 and TRBJ2-6; 8 nucleotides match TRBD1. The CDR3 length is 18 residues. J lost 2 bases, V lost 2 bases, and 8 bases had no gene match. CDR1 and CDR2 (germline): LGHNA, YSLEER. In DNA, the CDR3 is TGCGCCAGCAGCCAACTTACAGGGGGTGCAACTGGGGCCAACGTCCTGACTTTC. It codes for CASSQLTGGATGANVLTF.

The chain links TRBV27 to TRBJ2-7; 11 bases map to TRBD2. CDR1 MNHEY and CDR2 SMNVEV come from the germline V gene (reference sequence). J lost 6 bases, V lost 8 bases, and 12 bases had no gene match. The CDR3 has 15 amino acids. The DNA for the CDR3 is TGTGCCAGCGGGCCCTTAGCGGGAGGGCCTTCCGAGCAGTACTTC. Translated, it gives CASGPLAGGPSEQYF.

The rearrangement links TRBV21-1 to TRBJ2-7; no check of the table's D call, TRBD2, against the DNA was made. TRBV21-1 is shown as a pseudogene. CDR3 length: 16 amino acids. The CDR3: CASSKDSPRFLYEQYF. The CDR3 DNA sequence: TGTGCCAGCAGCAAAGACTCCCCCCGATTCCTCTACGAGCAGTACTTC.

The rearrangement links TRBV2 to TRBJ1-5; maybe TRBD1 (6 bases). The germline V gene has CDR1 SNHLY and CDR2 FYNNEI. The CDR3 runs to 14 residues. With 5 bases removed from V and 2 bases from J, the gap between germline ends came to 10 bases. CDR3 residues: CASSTGLGNQPQHF. The CDR3 DNA is TGTGCCAGCAGTACAGGGTTAGGCAATCAGCCCCAGCATTTT.

This clone was counted a single time. The rearrangement joins TRBV4-2 to TRBJ1-1; 8 nucleotides match TRBD1. Germline V gene sequence: CDR1 LGHNA, CDR2 YNFKEQ. The CDR3 spans 15 residues. V dropped 4 bases and J dropped 7; count of bases not matched to a gene: 11. The CDR3 sequence is CASSPPQGAMNEAFF. The DNA for the CDR3 is TGTGCCAGCAGCCCCCCCCAGGGGGCTATGAATGAAGCTTTCTTT.

J is TRBJ2-3 and V is TRBV5-4; TRBD2 matches 8 bases. The CDR3 sequence is 14 residues long. CDR1 is SGHNT, CDR2 YYREEE, per germline (reference sequence). The V gene end was trimmed by 4 bases and the J gene end by 3 bases; junction bases not matched to a gene: 4. In DNA form, the CDR3 reads TGTGCCAGCAGCGCTAGCGGGCATACAGATACGCAGTATTTT. Amino acid sequence: CASSASGHTDTQYF.

This chain connects TRBV10-3 to TRBJ2-7; maybe TRBD1 (5 bases). Germline V CDR1 and CDR2: ENHRY, SYGVKD. This CDR3 is built from 12 residues. Trimming took off 8 bases at V and 1 base at J, with 9 bases between the two ends. Here the CDR3 DNA reads TGTGCCATCGCCAGGGTATCCTACGAGCAGTACTTC. Residues: CAIARVSYEQYF.

V and J are TRBV11-2 and TRBJ2-4; D is unclear. Germline values: CDR1 SGHAT, CDR2 FQNNGV. V was clipped by 1 base and J by 0 bases, with 4 bases between them. This CDR3 is built from 14 residues. CDR3 DNA: TGTGCCAGCAGCTTAGCAGGAGCCAAAAACATTCAGTACTTC. As protein: CASSLAGAKNIQYF.

V usage is TRBV25-1 and J usage is TRBJ2-5; 7 nucleotides match TRBD2. The last part of the DNA fits TRBJ2-7 better; the J call may be wrong. This CDR3 region has 14 residues. The V gene's germline CDR1 is MGHDK and CDR2 SYGVNS. The CDR3 DNA follows: TGTGCCAGCGGAAGGGACTACCCCCCCTACGAGCAGTACTTC. Its protein is CASGRDYPPYEQYF.

A note on this clone: This specimen includes other DNA sequences encoding the same CDR3. J is TRBJ2-7 and V is TRBV7-9, with D possibly TRBD2 on 5 matching bases. V lost 5 bases and J 6 bases, leaving 14 bases between the germline ends. The CDR3 is 13 amino acids. Germline V gene sequence: CDR1 SEHNR, CDR2 FQNEAQ (reference sequence). CDR3 region: CASSATLGGEQYF. CDR3 sequence (DNA): TGTGCCAGCAGCGCAACCCTAGGAGGCGAGCAGTACTTC.

This chain joins TRBV7-2 and TRBJ2-3; 14 nucleotides match TRBD2. The CDR3 contains 16 residues. With V trimmed by 2 bases and J by 8 bases, 6 bases remained unmatched. CDR1 SGHTA and CDR2 FQGNSA come from the germline V gene. CDR3 nucleotides: TGTGCCAGCAGCTTACAGACTAGCGGGGGGGCGGTTACGCAGTATTTT. Translating gives CASSLQTSGGAVTQYF.

In DNA form, the CDR3 reads TGTGCCACCAGCAGAGATCTTTTTAGGACTAGCGGGGGCCTGTCGAGATATGAGCAGTACTTC. Protein: CATSRDLFRTSGGLSRYEQYF. The chain is built from TRBV15 and TRBJ2-7; 13 nucleotides agree with TRBD2. V shed 0 bases and J 7 bases; nucleotides not matched to a gene: 21. Germline CDR1 LNHNV, CDR2 YYDKDF (reference sequence). CDR3 length: 21 residues. Together with reference TRBV15 and TRBJ2-7, the CDR3 gives the full variable domain: DAMVIQNPRYQVTQFGKPVTLSCSQTLNHNVMYWYQQKSSQAPKLLFHYYDKDFNNEADTPDNFQSRRPNTSFCFLDIRSPGLGDTAMYLCATSRDLFRTSGGLSRYEQYFGPGTRLTVT.